Listed below are T cell receptor beta chains from one sample, sequenced in a study of identifying expanded T cells in peripheral blood. Profiling relied on immunoSEQ multiplex PCR, and the TCRdb table lists in-frame clones only, not all of them. The sample holds 70,000 to 95,000 clones, about 90% seen once. Sequencing used blood. Receptors were obtained from a person aged 18 to 70 in good health. CDR3s include the opening cysteine and the closing phenylalanine or tryptophan. The D gene is left open where the match is weak.

V	J	D	DNA	CDR3
TRBV11-2	TRBJ1-2	TRBD1	TGTGCCAGCAGCATCCGCCGTGGACAGGACTATGGCTACACCTTC	CASSIRRGQDYGYTF
TRBV2	TRBJ1-5	-	TGTGCCAGCAGTGAAGGACAGGTAATTACGGGTCAGCCCCAGCATTTT	CASSEGQVITGQPQHF
TRBV7-3	TRBJ2-7	-	TGTGCCAGCAGCCCCCGCCAGCGGGCCTTCTACGAGCAGTACTTC	CASSPRQRAFYEQYF
TRBV18	TRBJ2-1	-	TGTGCCAGCTCACCGGGAAGGGGGTTAAATGAGCAGTTCTTC	CASSPGRGLNEQFF
TRBV19	TRBJ2-1	-	TGTGCCAGTAGTATGGGCGGAGGCCGAGATGAGCAGTTCTTC	CASSMGGGRDEQFF
TRBV5-4	TRBJ1-1	-	TGTGCCAGCAGCCCTCAATACCGAAACACTGAAGCTTTCTTT	CASSPQYRNTEAFF
TRBV19	TRBJ2-1	-	TGTGCCAGTAGCCTCACAGGGGCGGGAGGCTACAATGAGCAGTTCTTC	CASSLTGAGGYNEQFF
TRBV18	TRBJ2-7	-	TGTGCCAGCTCACCTCGGGACTGGGGCGAGCAGTACTTC	CASSPRDWGEQYF
TRBV10-1	TRBJ2-7	-	TGCGCCAGCAGTGTTGTTGGCGGAAGCTCCTACGAGCAGTACTTC	CASSVVGGSSYEQYF
TRBV7-9	TRBJ2-6	-	TGTGCCAGCAGCGACCCGAGACGACCGGGCTCTGGGGCCAACGTCCTGACTTTC	CASSDPRRPGSGANVLTF
TRBV11-2	TRBJ1-2	-	TGTGCCAGCAGCTTAGCAGGAGGGCCGGGTGGCTACACCTTC	CASSLAGGPGGYTF
TRBV30	TRBJ1-4	-	TGTGCCTGGAGTGGGCAGGGAAATGAAAAACTGTTTTTT	CAWSGQGNEKLFF
TRBV6-1	TRBJ2-7	-	TGTGCCAGCAGTGAAGTGCTACTAGGGTCCTCCTACGAGCAGTACTTC	CASSEVLLGSSYEQYF
TRBV18	TRBJ2-1	-	TGTGCCAGCTCACCAAGACAGGACAATGAGCAGTTCTTC	CASSPRQDNEQFF
TRBV7-6	TRBJ2-5	-	TGTGCCAGCAACCAGGGAAAGACCCAGTACTTC	CASNQGKTQYF
TRBV5-1	TRBJ2-2	TRBD1	TGCGCCAGCAGCTCAAGACAGGGGTTCACCGGGGAGCTGTTTTTT	CASSSRQGFTGELFF
TRBV6-5	TRBJ1-2	-	TGTGCCAGCAAGGTCGCCTGGACAGACTATGGCTACACCTTC	CASKVAWTDYGYTF
TRBV4-1	TRBJ2-5	-	TGCGCCAGCAGCCAAGGCCATTCATCGAAGGAGACCCAGTACTTC	CASSQGHSSKETQYF
TRBV5-1	TRBJ2-1	TRBD2	TGCGCCAGCAGCCCTAAGACAGGACTAGCGGGTGGGGAGCAGTTCTTC	CASSPKTGLAGGEQFF
TRBV15	TRBJ2-7	TRBD1	TGTGCCACCAGCAGACCGACCGGACAGGGCTCCTACGAGCAGTACTTC	CATSRPTGQGSYEQYF
TRBV9	TRBJ2-5	-	TGTGCCAGCAGCGGTGGAGCGGTCATCCAAGAGACCCAGTACTTC	CASSGGAVIQETQYF
TRBV29-1	TRBJ1-2	-	TGCAGCGTTGATGCGGGTTCAGGCAACTATGGCTACACCTTC	CSVDAGSGNYGYTF